Each of the 16 T cell receptor beta chains below was sequenced from the same sample in a study of blood T cells in healthy people across ages. The use of a sample-barcoded 5' primer and a J-beta primer mix characterized a second PCR of roughly 7 to 11 cycles. MiXCR, run by TCRdb on the 5' RACE reads, gives a single entry per CDR3 protein. The sample yields fewer than 900,000 distinct CDR3 sequences, 45% to 50% seen once. Sequencing input: blood. Receptors were obtained from a woman in her sixties in good health.

The CDR3 loop is CASSERLAGNNEQFF. The CDR3 nucleotides read TGTGCCAGCAGTGAGCGGCTAGCGGGCAACAATGAGCAGTTCTTC. The rearrangement joins TRBV2 to TRBJ2-1; 8 positions agree with TRBD2. Germline-derived CDR1 and CDR2 are SNHLY and FYNNEI. Trimming cost V 3 bases and J 5 bases; bases outside gene matches: 6. This CDR3 is built from 15 residues. Complete variable domain (other parts from reference TRBV2 and TRBJ2-1): EPEVTQTPSHQVTQMGQEVILRCVPISNHLYFYWYRQILGQKVEFLVSFYNNEISEKSEIFDDQFSVERPDGSNFTLKIRSTKLEDSAMYFCASSERLAGNNEQFFGPGTRLTVL.

V usage is TRBV2 and J usage is TRBJ2-1; 10 nucleotides align to TRBD2. CDR3 length equals 14 residues. Germline CDR1 is SNHLY and CDR2 is FYNNEI. Trimming at V came to 5 bases and at J to 6 bases, leaving 4 bases not matched to a gene. This CDR3 reads CASSSSGRFNEQFF. CDR3 bases: TGTGCCAGCAGTTCTAGCGGGAGATTCAATGAGCAGTTCTTC.

This clonotype was observed a few times. The chain has TRBV4-1 and TRBJ2-1; maybe TRBD2 (6 bases). V lost 0 bases and J lost 4, with 16 bases in between. The CDR3 covers 17 residues. CDR1 is MGHRA, CDR2 YSYEKL, per germline. DNA of the CDR3: TGCGCCAGCAGCCAAGATCTGCCTTCTCGGGGGTACAATGAGCAGTTCTTC. Translated: CASSQDLPSRGYNEQFF.

The chain is built from TRBV27 and TRBJ2-7, with 9 bases identical to TRBD2. With V trimmed by 5 bases and J by 1 base, 12 bases remained unmatched. CDR3 length: 17 residues. Germline V lookup: CDR1 MNHEY, CDR2 SMNVEV (reference sequence). CDR3: CASSTTGLAGRSYEQYF. The DNA for the CDR3 is TGTGCCAGCAGTACGACAGGGCTAGCGGGACGATCCTACGAGCAGTACTTC.

This clonotype was seen a few times. This chain links TRBV4-2 with TRBJ2-1, with TRBD1 matching over 7 bases. Per germline, CDR1 LGHNA and CDR2 YNFKEQ. The ends lost 1 base at V and 7 bases at J; junction bases unmatched: 7. The CDR3 covers 15 residues. CDR3 amino acids: CASSQGAGTDNEQFF. CDR3 bases: TGTGCCAGCAGCCAAGGCGCAGGGACAGATAATGAGCAGTTCTTC.

This chain joins TRBV20-1 and TRBJ1-2; the D is unclear. This CDR3 comprises 14 residues. The germline V gene encodes CDR1 DFQATT and CDR2 SNEGSKA (reference sequence). The V and J ends lost 4 bases and 2 bases respectively, with 14 bases between them. This chain's CDR3 is CSAKVLTTNYGYTF. For the CDR3, the DNA is TGCAGTGCTAAGGTCTTAACAACGAACTATGGCTACACCTTC.

J is TRBJ2-1 and V is TRBV7-3, with 11 bases matching TRBD2. Germline assignment: CDR1 SGHTA and CDR2 FQGTGA. V lost 5 bases and J lost 2; bases outside the gene matches: 8. The CDR3 has 17 amino acids. CDR3 residues: CASSPSGSGRAYNEQFF. The CDR3 nucleotides are TGTGCCAGCAGCCCCTCCGGTAGCGGGAGGGCCTACAATGAGCAGTTCTTC. Filled out from reference TRBV7-3 and TRBJ2-1, the complete variable domain reads GAGVSQTPSNKVTEKGKYVELRCDPISGHTALYWYRQSLGQGPEFLIYFQGTGAADDSGLPNDRFFAVRPEGSVSTLKIQRTERGDSAVYLCASSPSGSGRAYNEQFFGPGTRLTVL.

This CDR3 is CASSVWPTPDRSYEQYF. DNA of the CDR3: TGTGCCAGCAGCGTCTGGCCAACCCCTGACCGTTCATACGAGCAGTACTTC. This sequence joins TRBV9 and TRBJ2-7, with unresolved D. Germline V gene data show CDR1 as SGDLS and CDR2 as YYNGEE. The V gene lost 2 bases and the J gene lost 4 bases, with 22 bases spanning the gap. The CDR3 sequence is 17 residues long.

Comment on this clonotype: This may stem from a read error, because a much larger clone lies one nucleotide away. The rearrangement joins TRBV27 to TRBJ2-1; 7 bases are shared with TRBD2. The germline V gene has CDR1 MNHEY and CDR2 SMNVEV (reference sequence). The length of the CDR3 is 14 residues. The CDR3 is CAGSPSGPYNEQFF. In DNA form, the CDR3 reads TGTGCCGGCAGCCCTAGCGGTCCCTACAATGAGCAGTTCTTC.

The chain has TRBV27 and TRBJ2-1, with D tentatively TRBD1 or TRBD2 (5 bases each). The CDR3 is 15 residues long. Germline CDR1 and CDR2: MNHEY and SMNVEV (reference sequence). Trimming removed 6 bases from V and 3 bases from J, with 15 bases in between. DNA of the CDR3: TGTGCCAGCAGATCTATCGGGGCCCGCTACAATGAGCAGTTCTTC. Its protein is CASRSIGARYNEQFF.

V and J are TRBV20-1 and TRBJ1-2; D uncertain. V gave up 0 bases and J gave up 6 bases, with 5 bases separating them. Germline V lookup: CDR1 DFQATT, CDR2 SNEGSKA (reference sequence). The length of the CDR3 is 11 residues. The CDR3 DNA follows: TGCAGTGCTAGAGAATACAATGGCTACACCTTC. Translation: CSAREYNGYTF.

In this sample, this clonotype turned up a few times. The chain employs TRBV7-2 and TRBJ2-7, with 8 bases identical to TRBD2. V gave up 5 bases and J gave up 1 base; unmatched junction bases: 7. This CDR3 comprises 15 residues. Germline lookup yields CDR1 SGHTA and CDR2 FQGNSA. The CDR3 loop is CASSPTSGKSYEQYF. CDR3 nucleotides: TGTGCCAGCAGCCCTACTAGCGGAAAATCCTACGAGCAGTACTTC.

The chain joins TRBV28 to TRBJ2-1; 16 bases map to TRBD2. J lost 2 bases, V lost 6 bases, and 7 bases had no gene match. Germline V gene data show CDR1 as MDHEN and CDR2 as SYDVKM. The CDR3 is 18 amino acids. The CDR3 protein is CASRTGLAGGPTYNEQFF. The CDR3 region has the DNA TGTGCCAGCAGGACGGGACTAGCGGGAGGGCCGACCTACAATGAGCAGTTCTTC.

The chain recombines TRBV5-5 with TRBJ1-1, with D unresolved. CDR1 is SGHKS, CDR2 YYEKEE, per germline (reference sequence). Trimming shortened V by 4 bases and J by 0 bases, and 7 bases separated the two germline ends. The CDR3 is 13 residues long. CDR3 in DNA: TGTGCCAGCAGCGTGGCCCTGAACACTGAAGCTTTCTTT. It translates to CASSVALNTEAFF. Based on the CDR3 plus reference TRBV5-5 and TRBJ1-1, the full variable domain is DAGVTQSPTHLIKTRGQQVTLRCSPISGHKSVSWYQQVLGQGPQFIFQYYEKEERGRGNFPDRFSARQFPNYSSELNVNALLLGDSALYLCASSVALNTEAFFGQGTRLTVV.

The V gene is TRBV7-9, the J gene TRBJ2-7; tentative D call: TRBD2 (5 bases). Germline V gene sequence: CDR1 SEHNR, CDR2 FQNEAQ (reference sequence). V lost 2 bases to trimming and J lost 3 bases, with 14 bases between them. The CDR3 runs 15 residues. The CDR3 nucleotides are TGTGCCAGCAGCTTAACCGGAGGCCGACACTACGAGCAGTACTTC. Translation: CASSLTGGRHYEQYF.

The chain employs TRBV12-3 or TRBV12-4 and TRBJ2-1, with D tentatively TRBD2 (5 bases). This CDR3 contains 12 residues. Trimming cost V 5 bases and J 9 bases, with 11 bases left between them. Here the CDR3 reads CASSPGRGEQFF. The CDR3 DNA is TGTGCCAGCAGTCCCGGACGGGGTGAGCAGTTCTTC.